This T cell receptor beta chain was captured by sequencing in a study of Graves' ophthalmopathy and Graves' hyperthyroidism. General study findings and limits: Sensitivity of 55% to 71% and specificity of approximately 73% were achieved by the model that predicted ophthalmopathy progression.

The CDR3 runs 17 residues. CDR1 is DFQATT, CDR2 SNEGSKA, per germline (reference sequence). The V gene lost 3 bases and the J gene lost 4 bases, with 23 bases spanning the gap. If patients had other autoimmune diseases, uncontrolled infections, pregnancy or lactation, they were excluded. The source of the PBMCs was less than 12 ml of fresh peripheral blood. This clonotype has more than one count but fewer than ten. Its antigen is currently unknown. The authors amplified TCR beta CDR3 regions, and they did so from RNA transcripts for repertoire sequencing. Following a first-round RT-PCR that used HTBI primers, a second-round multiplex PCR was carried out. Using its own MiXCR run on the multiplex PCR reads, TCRdb lists one record per CDR3 protein. The sample contains roughly 400,000 distinct CDR3 sequences, 17% of which appear only once.

This receptor was taken from an adult woman with stable Graves' hyperthyroidism. The V gene is TRBV20-1, the J gene TRBJ2-3, with D tentatively TRBD2 (6 bases). Sequenced input: peripheral blood. The CDR3 DNA reads as TGCAGTGCTAGTGAAGAAGGGCCCCCGGGAGACGCAGATACGCAGTATTTT. This sequence encodes CSASEEGPPGDADTQYF.